This T cell receptor beta chain was profiled in a study of blood T cell repertoires in COVID-19. Looking at the study overall: Acute and convalescent COVID-19 specimens originated in the United States, Italy and Spain. Sample material is recorded as cDNA or gDNA derived from T cells, B-cell-depleted T cells, or PBMCs.

This CDR3 has 15 residues. The V and J ends lost 8 bases and 0 bases respectively, with 17 bases between them. CDR1 is SGHVS, CDR2 FQNEAQ, per germline. This clone was observed once. The Seattle site enrolled patients during active infection and followed them longitudinally. Under the authors' procedure: Counts of nucleated cells, estimated from reference gene primer amplification, were obtained. The assay was immunoSEQ multiplex PCR, and TCRdb's table has in-frame clones only and misses some. The DNA was the basis for D and trimming; V, J and clone size are from that table. The sample has under 450,000 clones, 65% to 90% seen once.

Sample: peripheral blood. The chain uses TRBV7-8 and TRBJ2-7; weak D call: TRBD1 (6 bases). This receptor was obtained from a woman aged 55-70 years with COVID-19, enrolled during active disease. CDR3 amino acids: CASADLRDNSYEQYF. Here the CDR3 DNA reads TGTGCCAGCGCCGACCTGAGGGACAACTCCTACGAGCAGTACTTC. The whole variable domain, remainder taken from reference TRBV7-8 and TRBJ2-7, is GAGVSQSPRYKVAKRGQDVALRCDPISGHVSLFWYQQALGQGPEFLTYFQNEAQLDKSGLPSDRFFAERPEGSVSTLKIQRTQQEDSAVYLCASADLRDNSYEQYFGPGTRLTVT.